This T cell receptor (beta chain) emerged from a study of shared clonotypes between healthy human individuals. Germline CDR1 MDHEN, CDR2 SYDVKM. CDR3 size: 15 residues. V was shortened by 5 bases and J by 0 bases, with 13 bases between the two germline ends. Produced via immunoSEQ multiplex PCR; TCRdb's table is partial and in-frame only. This sample has hundreds of thousands of clones, with around 87% found just once. Sequenced sample: memory CD8+ T cells sorted from blood. Subset here: CD45RO+ cells pooled with CCR7-negative TemRA cells. The source is a man younger than 35 in good health. The V gene is TRBV28, the J gene TRBJ1-1; TRBD1 is a possible D gene (6 bases). CDR3 residues: CASSTFQGLNTEAFF. The CDR3 DNA reads TGTGCCAGCAGTACTTTTCAGGGGTTGAACACTGAAGCTTTCTTT.